The 2 T cell receptor beta chains below were found in one sample sequenced in a study of blood T cell repertoires in COVID-19. Method: immunoSEQ multiplex PCR; TCRdb's copy keeps in-frame clones and lacks some. Of some 400,000 clones detected, 85% to 90% appear once; the ten largest clones hold 1.7%. The sequencing sample was made of PBMCs or T cells enriched from blood (not recorded which). Every receptor here comes from a woman aged 25 to 45 who had recovered from COVID-19.

The V gene is TRBV11-2, the J gene TRBJ1-2, with D uncertain. Germline CDR1 SGHAT, CDR2 FQNNGV. This CDR3 comprises 16 residues. V was clipped by 4 bases and J by 2 bases, with 17 bases between them. CDR3 DNA sequence: TGTGCCAGCAGCTCCCGTCGGAGGGAGATGAACTATGGCTACACCTTC. Protein sequence: CASSSRRREMNYGYTF.

The V call is TRBV7-9, the J call TRBJ1-1, with D unclear. CDR1 is SEHNR and CDR2 is FQNEAQ in the germline V gene (reference sequence). This CDR3 is built from 15 residues. Trimming stripped 7 bases from V and 6 bases from J, with 21 bases between. The CDR3 sequence is CASTKSGGSRAEAFF. The CDR3 coding sequence is TGTGCCAGCACCAAAAGTGGAGGGTCACGGGCTGAAGCTTTCTTT.